This T cell receptor beta chain derives from a study of patients with pleural tuberculosis. This clonotype was counted at least ten times. TCRdb independently ran MiXCR on the reads; one entry per CDR3 protein. This table holds some 29,000 distinct CDR3 sequences, 15% to 20% found once. The V and J ends lost 4 bases and 4 bases, in that order; junction bases with no gene match: 3. The CDR3 runs to 12 residues. Germline values: CDR1 DFQATT, CDR2 SNEGSKA (reference sequence). Specimen: peripheral blood. The receptor comes from a human donor with pleural tuberculosis. The chain is built from TRBV20-1 and TRBJ1-1; the match to TRBD1 covers 7 bases. The CDR3 region is CSANHRGTEAFF. In nucleotides, the CDR3 is TGCAGTGCTAACCACAGGGGCACTGAAGCTTTCTTT.